This TCR beta chain was retrieved from a study of cytomegalovirus exposure and HLA in healthy donors. Between the trimmed V and J ends, which lost 7 bases and 0 bases, there was a span of 14 bases. Germline V gives CDR1 LNHDA, CDR2 SQIVND (reference sequence). The CDR3 has 15 amino acids. Primers: 60 Vbeta forward and 13 Jbeta reverse. Sequencing was performed with immunoSEQ multiplex PCR; in TCRdb, only in-frame clones are kept and a portion is missing. The sample has 130,000 to 150,000 clones. Study-level findings and limits: Reports credit the classifier with highly specific, highly sensitive diagnosis of cytomegalovirus status.

In the case of this clone: Antigen specificity is unknown.

This TCR was recovered from a male donor in good health and CMV-seronegative. The sequencing sample was made of PBMCs. The rearrangement links TRBV19 to TRBJ2-3; weak D call: TRBD1 (5 bases). The CDR3 DNA is TGTGCCAGTATCGCGACAGAAGGTAGCACAGATACGCAGTATTTT. Its translation is CASIATEGSTDTQYF. Complete variable domain (other parts from reference TRBV19 and TRBJ2-3): DGGITQSPKYLFRKEGQNVTLSCEQNLNHDAMYWYRQDPGQGLRLIYYSQIVNDFQKGDIAEGYSVSREKKESFPLTVTSAQKNPTAFYLCASIATEGSTDTQYFGPGTRLTVL.